The rows below give T cell receptor beta chains drawn from one sample of a study of cytomegalovirus exposure and HLA in healthy donors. Sequencing was performed with immunoSEQ multiplex PCR; in TCRdb, only in-frame clones are kept and a portion is missing. The table records approximately 160,000 clones, approximately 70% of them present only once. What was sequenced was PBMCs. The receptors derive from a middle-aged woman in good health and CMV-seropositive. Both conserved end residues are part of each CDR3. D genes are given only for firm matches. Size is stated for part of the rows, as once, few or many counts, or as a class when the clone is expanded.

>few|15|TRBV7-3|TRBD1|TRBJ2-7
TGTGCCAGCAGCTTAATGGGGGACAGGTCCTACGAGCAGTACTTC
CASSLMGDRSYEQYF
>NA|16|TRBV2|TRBD1|TRBJ2-5
TGTGCCAGCCTCTCTCCGGGACAGGGGGTTCAAGAGACCCAGTACTTC
CASLSPGQGVQETQYF
>NA|14|TRBV5-1|TRBD1|TRBJ1-6
TGCGCCAGCAGCCCTCGACAGGGGAATTCACCCCTCCACTTT
CASSPRQGNSPLHF
>NA|15|TRBV6-1|TRBD1|TRBJ2-7
TGTGCCAGCAGTAAACAGGGGGCGAGCTCCTACGAGCAGTACTTC
CASSKQGASSYEQYF
>NA|19|TRBV12-5|NA|TRBJ2-7
TGTGCTAGTGGTTTGCTTCCGGGGTCGAAAGTCACCCACACCTACGAGCAGTACTTC
CASGLLPGSKVTHTYEQYF
>NA|12|TRBV5-4|NA|TRBJ1-1
TGTGCCATCGGGGGGGTCGACACTGAAGCTTTCTTT
CAIGGVDTEAFF
>NA|14|TRBV7-2|TRBD2|TRBJ2-5
TGTGCCAGCAGCGGTAGCGGGAGTGGCGAGACCCAGTACTTC
CASSGSGSGETQYF
>NA|15|TRBV4-3|NA|TRBJ1-2
TGCGCCAGCAGCCAAGACCCACAGGGTATCTATGGCTACCCCTTC
CASSQDPQGIYGYPF
>once|14|TRBV4-2|NA|TRBJ2-5
TGTGCCAGCAGCCAAGTCCAGGACCAAGAGACCCAGTACTTC
CASSQVQDQETQYF
>NA|14|TRBV21-1|NA|TRBJ2-7
TGTGCCAGCAGCACCGGACAGGGCACCTACGAGCAGTACTTC
CASSTGQGTYEQYF
>NA|13|TRBV19|TRBD2|TRBJ2-7
TGTGCCAGTAGGTTAGCGGGAGGAACCGAGCAGTACTTC
CASRLAGGTEQYF
>NA|15|TRBV18|TRBD1|TRBJ2-7
TGTGCCAGCTCACCTGACAGGGCCCTCGCGTACGAGCAGTACTTC
CASSPDRALAYEQYF
>NA|14|TRBV2|TRBD1|TRBJ1-2
TGTGCCAGCAGGTACACGGGACAGGGCGATGGCTACACCTTC
CASRYTGQGDGYTF
>NA|16|TRBV27|TRBD1|TRBJ2-3
TGTGCCAGCAGTTTTTACTTTGGACAGGTCACAGATACGCAGTATTTT
CASSFYFGQVTDTQYF
>NA|13|TRBV6-5|NA|TRBJ2-7
TGTGCCAGCAGCTCGCCGAATCCCTACGAGCAGTACTTC
CASSSPNPYEQYF
>NA|16|TRBV7-3|TRBD1|TRBJ2-5
TGTGCCAGCAGCTTAGGGGCAGGGGGCTACCAAGAGACCCAGTACTTC
CASSLGAGGYQETQYF
>NA|14|TRBV29-1|TRBD1|TRBJ2-7
TGCAGCGTACTACCCGGGACAGGGGTGTACGAGCAGTACTTC
CSVLPGTGVYEQYF
>NA|16|TRBV9|TRBD1|TRBJ1-4
TGTGCCAGCAGCTCCAGACAGGGCGCAACTAATGAAAAACTGTTTTTT
CASSSRQGATNEKLFF
>few|13|TRBV29-1|NA|TRBJ2-5
TGCAGCGTTGACGGGACACGCCAAGAGACCCAGTACTTC
CSVDGTRQETQYF
>NA|13|TRBV28|TRBD1|TRBJ1-5
TGTGCCAGCATTACTGACAGGGCTCAGCCCCAGCATTTT
CASITDRAQPQHF
>few|15|TRBV4-3|TRBD1|TRBJ1-1
TGCGCCAGCAGCCAAGCCGCACAGGGGAATCGCGGAGCTTTCTTT
CASSQAAQGNRGAFF
>NA|17|TRBV27|TRBD1|TRBJ1-1
TGTGCCAGCAGTGCCGGGACAGTGCTAGGACAGAACACTGAAGCTTTCTTT
CASSAGTVLGQNTEAFF
>NA|16|TRBV5-1|TRBD2|TRBJ2-7
TGCGCCAGCAGCTTGGTCGAACTAGCGGGAGTGCGCGAGCAGTACTTC
CASSLVELAGVREQYF
>once|15|TRBV6-6|TRBD2|TRBJ2-7
TGTGCCAGCAGTTACTCGACTAGCGGAGACTACGAGCAGTACTTC
CASSYSTSGDYEQYF
>NA|18|TRBV5-6|NA|TRBJ2-5
TGTGCCAGCACCATCCAACGGGGATTCGGTAGAACCCAAGAGACCCAGTACTTC
CASTIQRGFGRTQETQYF
>NA|17|TRBV5-4|TRBD2|TRBJ2-3
TGTGCCAGCAGCCCGCGGACTAGGACGGTTGGGGCAGATACGCAGTATTTT
CASSPRTRTVGADTQYF
>NA|14|TRBV5-1|TRBD2|TRBJ2-5
TGCGCCAGCAGCGGGACTAGCGGTCAAGAGACCCAGTACTTC
CASSGTSGQETQYF
>NA|15|TRBV18|NA|TRBJ2-7
TGTGCCAGCTCAGGCCTGGCAGGGGGAGGCGACGAGCAGTACTTC
CASSGLAGGGDEQYF
>NA|17|TRBV9|TRBD2|TRBJ2-1
TGTGCCAGCAGCCTCGGGCTAGCGGGGGCACCCTACAATGAGCAGTTCTTC
CASSLGLAGAPYNEQFF
>few|15|TRBV9|TRBD2|TRBJ2-3
TGTGCCAGCAGTACTAGCGGGGGCCGCACAGATACGCAGTATTTT
CASSTSGGRTDTQYF
>NA|16|TRBV9|TRBD2|TRBJ2-3
TGTGCCAGCAGCCCAGGACTAGCGGGGGGGCCGCATACGCAGTATTTT
CASSPGLAGGPHTQYF
>NA|13|TRBV29-1|NA|TRBJ2-3
TGCAGCGTTGACAGGGGCCCCCTTGGTACGCAGTATTTT
CSVDRGPLGTQYF
>NA|11|TRBV16|NA|TRBJ2-7
TGTGCCAGCAGCCTAAACTACGAGCAGTACTTC
CASSLNYEQYF
>NA|13|TRBV19|NA|TRBJ2-5
TGTGCCAGTAGTACGAGGGCAGAAGAGACCCAGTACTTC
CASSTRAEETQYF
>few|17|TRBV9|TRBD2|TRBJ2-5
TGTGCCAGCAGCGTAGGTATTGGGACTAGCGGGAGTGAGACCCAGTACTTC
CASSVGIGTSGSETQYF
>NA|16|TRBV28|NA|TRBJ1-1
TGTGCCAGCAGTTTATCGTCTCAGGGTACGAACACTGAAGCTTTCTTT
CASSLSSQGTNTEAFF
>NA|17|TRBV1|NA|TRBJ2-5
TGCACCAGCAGCCCATGGACTAGCGGGGGCCAGGAAGAGACCCAGTACTTC
CTSSPWTSGGQEETQYF